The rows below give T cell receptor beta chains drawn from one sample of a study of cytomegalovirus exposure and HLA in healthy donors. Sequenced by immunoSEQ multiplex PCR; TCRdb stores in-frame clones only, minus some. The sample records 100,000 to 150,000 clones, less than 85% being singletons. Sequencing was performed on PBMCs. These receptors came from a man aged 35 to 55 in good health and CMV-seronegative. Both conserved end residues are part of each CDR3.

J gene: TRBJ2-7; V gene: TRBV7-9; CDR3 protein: CASSLEDRGWNF
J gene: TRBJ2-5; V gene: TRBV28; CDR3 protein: CASSPTRSGETQYF
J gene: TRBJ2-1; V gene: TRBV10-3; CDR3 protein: CAISPVLGSSYNEQFF
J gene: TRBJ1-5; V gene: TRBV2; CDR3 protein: CASSEAPRGSNQPQHF
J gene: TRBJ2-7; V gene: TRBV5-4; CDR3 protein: CASSSRRGDKDEQYF
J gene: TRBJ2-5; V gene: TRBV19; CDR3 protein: CASSIVGVMETQYF
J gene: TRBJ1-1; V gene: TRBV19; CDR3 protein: CASSMRSYTEAFF
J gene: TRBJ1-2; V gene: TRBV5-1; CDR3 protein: CASSLWENYGYTF
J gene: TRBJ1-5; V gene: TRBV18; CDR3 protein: CASSPTGDQPQHF
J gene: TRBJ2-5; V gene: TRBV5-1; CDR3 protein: CASSESPAGGLQETQYF
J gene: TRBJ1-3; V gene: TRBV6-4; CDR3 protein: CASSDDRGNTIYF
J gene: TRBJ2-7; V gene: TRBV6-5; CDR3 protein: CASSYSGVAGTYEQYF
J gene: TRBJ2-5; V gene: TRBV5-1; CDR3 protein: CASSLAGRGQETQYF
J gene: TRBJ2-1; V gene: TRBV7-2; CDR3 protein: CASSLRGYNEQFF
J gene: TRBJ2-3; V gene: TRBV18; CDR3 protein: CASSPTGTSARSDTQYF
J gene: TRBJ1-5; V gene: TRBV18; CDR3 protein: CASSPNGQGQPQHF
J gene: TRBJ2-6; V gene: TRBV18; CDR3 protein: CASSVDRGPNVLTF
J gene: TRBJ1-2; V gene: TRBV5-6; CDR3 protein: CASSAQGPTHYGYTF
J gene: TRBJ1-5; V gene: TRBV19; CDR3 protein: CASRTGHSNQPQHF
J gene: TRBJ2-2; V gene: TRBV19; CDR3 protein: CASSPARSMGRGELFF
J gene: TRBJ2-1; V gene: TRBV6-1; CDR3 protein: CASSLLTTDYNEQFF
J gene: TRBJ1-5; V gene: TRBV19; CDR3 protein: CASSIRRGDQPQHF
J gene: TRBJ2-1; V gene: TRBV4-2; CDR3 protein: CASSVRTSGYNEQFF
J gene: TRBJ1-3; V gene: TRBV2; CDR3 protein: CASSAGGDTIYF
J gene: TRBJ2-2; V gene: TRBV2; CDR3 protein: CASSDLGGESTGELFF
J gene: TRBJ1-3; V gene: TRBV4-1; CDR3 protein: CASSQVEGNSGNTIYF
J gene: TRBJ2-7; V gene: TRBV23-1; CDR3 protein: CASSRPGHLNYEQYF
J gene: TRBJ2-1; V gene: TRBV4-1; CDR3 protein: CASSPQATYNEQFF
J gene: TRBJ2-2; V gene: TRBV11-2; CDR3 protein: CASSSQGAVTGELFF
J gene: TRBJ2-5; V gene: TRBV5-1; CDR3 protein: CASSLEGSGREETQYF
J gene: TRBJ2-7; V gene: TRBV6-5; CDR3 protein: CASSQGQGSSYEQYF
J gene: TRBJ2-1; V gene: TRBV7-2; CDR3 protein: CASSPWGAGYNEQFF
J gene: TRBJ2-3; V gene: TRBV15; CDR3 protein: CATSRTGITDTQYF
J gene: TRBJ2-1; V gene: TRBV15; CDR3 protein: CATSRDWREQFF
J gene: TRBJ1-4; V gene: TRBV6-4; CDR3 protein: CASSVPRGYGDNEKLFF
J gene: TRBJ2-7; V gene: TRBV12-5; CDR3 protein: CASGSTEGAIVF
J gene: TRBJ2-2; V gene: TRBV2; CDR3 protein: CASTPTGDAGELFF
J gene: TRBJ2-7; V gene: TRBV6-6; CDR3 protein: CASSYVGGTEQYF